Listed below are T cell receptor beta chains from one sample, sequenced in a study of T cells and copy number aberrations in small-cell lung cancer. Libraries were prepared by immunoSEQ multiplex PCR; TCRdb keeps only in-frame clonotypes and omits some of them. The sample contains 2,400 or so clones, roughly 80% of which appear only once. Sequencing was carried out using normal tissue next to the tumor. The origin of the receptors is a man in his forties or fifties with small cell lung cancer. Both conserved end residues are trimmed from each CDR3. A D gene is named only where the DNA matches it firmly.

>NA|TRBV9|TRBJ1-5
ASSKEATLVQPQH
>NA|TRBV7-2|TRBJ2-3
ASSLMGSTDTQY
>TRBD1|TRBV7-9|TRBJ1-2
ASSLGQGAVDYGYT
>NA|TRBV7-9|TRBJ1-5
ASNQNNQPQH
>NA|TRBV5-1|TRBJ2-2
ASSPFRTGELF
>TRBD1|TRBV29-1|TRBJ1-1
SVLRDRATEAF
>TRBD1|TRBV6-6|TRBJ1-5
ASRRQGNSNQPQH
>TRBD1|TRBV5-1|TRBJ2-1
ASSLSPWTGGYNEQF
>NA|TRBV11-2|TRBJ1-6
ASSQSFSSYNSPLH
>TRBD1|TRBV19|TRBJ2-5
ASSLGQGGWETQY
>NA|TRBV6-6|TRBJ2-7
ASSYPGLTYEQY
>NA|TRBV29-1|TRBJ2-5
SVRQKLQETQY
>NA|TRBV11-3|TRBJ2-7
ASSPGSSGYEQY
>NA|TRBV18|TRBJ1-2
ASSPPPGAGSGYT
>TRBD1|TRBV9|TRBJ2-7
ASSVDGTDLYEQY
>TRBD1|TRBV4-2|TRBJ1-3
ASSYGTGRSGNTIY
>TRBD2|TRBV30|TRBJ2-7
ASGLADYEQY
>TRBD1|TRBV5-6|TRBJ2-6
ASSHRGQSGANVLT
>TRBD1|TRBV9|TRBJ2-5
ASSPGQGETQY
>TRBD1|TRBV5-6|TRBJ2-1
ASSLKRQGARDEQF
>NA|TRBV5-1|TRBJ2-1
ASSLGRDSDFYNEQF
>NA|TRBV30|TRBJ1-5
AWSGWGSNQPQH
>TRBD1|TRBV29-1|TRBJ1-2
SIPPRGEDYGYT
>NA|TRBV2|TRBJ1-1
ASSKRGGVNTEAF
>TRBD2|TRBV19|TRBJ2-3
ASSTYGTSGSGSTDTQY
>TRBD1|TRBV7-3|TRBJ1-2
ASSLTGQEGGYT
>NA|TRBV7-9|TRBJ1-1
ASSLMALEAF
>TRBD2|TRBV2|TRBJ2-5
ASSAGGQETQY
>NA|TRBV14|TRBJ2-1
ASSQDRVAGLYNEQF
>TRBD2|TRBV7-6|TRBJ2-1
ASSLGSGRSNEQF
>NA|TRBV27|TRBJ1-5
ASSFMIVRGQPQH
>TRBD1|TRBV10-3|TRBJ1-6
AIKRTGDSPLH